The next 28 T cell receptor beta chains were all read from a single sample in a study of molecular identifiers for immune sequencing clone quantification. TCRdb processed the PCR reads anew with MiXCR; each CDR3 protein has one entry. The sample holds approximately 60,000 distinct CDR3 sequences, 15% to 20% seen once. The sequenced material came from naive CD8+ T cells from blood, with Jurkat cell RNA spiked in. Noted subset: FACS-sorted CD8+CD4-CCR7+CD45RA+ naive T cells. Every receptor here comes from a human donor in good health. Some libraries in this study had Jurkat cell RNA spiked in.

This clonotype was counted at least ten times. The J gene is TRBJ2-7, the V gene TRBV11-2, with D tentatively TRBD1 (6 bases). V lost 4 bases, J lost 4 bases, and 17 bases lay in between. This CDR3 contains 15 residues. Germline-derived CDR1 and CDR2 are SGHAT and FQNNGV. The CDR3, as DNA: TGTGCCAGCAGCTCCTCGGACAGAGGGGTTTACGAGCAGTACTTC. It specifies CASSSSDRGVYEQYF.

This clonotype was detected many times. The chain uses TRBV7-8 and TRBJ2-7; TRBD1 is a possible D gene (6 bases). CDR1 SGHVS and CDR2 FQNEAQ come from the germline V gene. V dropped 1 base and J dropped 2 bases, with 12 bases sitting between them. The CDR3 has 15 residues. CDR3 nucleotides: TGTGCCAGCAGCTTAGTTTTAGGACAGCCCTACGAGCAGTACTTC. It specifies CASSLVLGQPYEQYF.

In this sample, this clonotype turned up many times. The rearrangement uses TRBV6-2 or TRBV6-3 and TRBJ2-5; 10 bases fit TRBD2. The CDR3 is 16 amino acids. With 4 bases clipped from V and 2 bases from J, the junction kept 7 bases outside the gene matches. The V gene's germline CDR1 is MNHEY and CDR2 SVGEGT. This CDR3 is CASSSGLAVPQETQYF. The CDR3 DNA reads as TGTGCCAGCAGTTCCGGACTAGCGGTTCCACAAGAGACCCAGTACTTC.

This clonotype was counted between two and nine times. The CDR3 DNA reads TGTGCCAGCAGCAATCTCTGGACAGGGATTACAGATACGCAGTATTTT. This encodes CASSNLWTGITDTQYF. The chain combines TRBV14 with TRBJ2-3, with 8 positions matching TRBD1. The CDR3 sequence is 16 residues long. V trimming: 5 bases; J trimming: 3 bases; junction bases outside the gene matches: 10. CDR1 SGHDN and CDR2 FVKESK come from the germline V gene. The full variable domain, with the rest looked up from reference TRBV14 and TRBJ2-3, is EAGVTQFPSHSVIEKGQTVTLRCDPISGHDNLYWYRRVMGKEIKFLLHFVKESKQDESGMPNNRFLAERTGGTYSTLKVQPAELEDSGVYFCASSNLWTGITDTQYFGPGTRLTVL.

This clonotype appeared many times. The chain joins TRBV12-3 or TRBV12-4 to TRBJ2-3; D is perhaps TRBD1 (6 bases). V lost 3 bases and J 6 bases, leaving 13 bases between the germline ends. The CDR3 loop spans 14 amino acids. Written as DNA, the CDR3 is TGTGCCAGCAGTTTGGCAGGGGCCCCCGATACGCAGTATTTT. Amino acids: CASSLAGAPDTQYF.

This clonotype was seen many times. This sequence joins TRBV15 and TRBJ2-7; TRBD1 is a possible D gene (5 bases). The CDR3 consists of 14 residues. Trimming shortened V by 5 bases and J by 3 bases, and 14 bases separated the two germline ends. Germline loops: CDR1 LNHNV, CDR2 YYDKDF (reference sequence). The CDR3 DNA reads TGTGCCACCAGCCCCGCAGGGCGGAACTACGAGCAGTACTTC. Translation: CATSPAGRNYEQYF.

This clonotype was detected many times. The V gene is TRBV7-9, the J gene TRBJ2-7, with 10 bases that match TRBD2. The trim removed 6 bases at V and 4 bases at J, leaving 9 bases unmatched. Per the germline V gene, CDR1 is SEHNR and CDR2 is FQNEAQ (reference sequence). This CDR3 is 15 amino acids long. This chain's CDR3 is CASSPTSGKSYEQYF. As DNA, the CDR3 is TGTGCCAGCAGTCCTACTAGCGGGAAATCTTACGAGCAGTACTTC. The full variable domain, in which reference TRBV7-9 and TRBJ2-7 provide the parts outside the CDR3, is DTGVSQNPRHKITKRGQNVTFRCDPISEHNRLYWYRQTLGQGPEFLTYFQNEAQLEKSRLLSDRFSAERPKGSFSTLEIQRTEQGDSAMYLCASSPTSGKSYEQYFGPGTRLTVT.

This clonotype is medium-sized in the sample. This chain links TRBV29-1 with TRBJ2-5, with D possibly TRBD1 on 6 matching bases. V gave up 6 bases and J gave up 4 bases, with 15 bases separating them. Germline V lookup: CDR1 SQVTM, CDR2 ANQGSEA. The CDR3 contains 13 residues. CDR3 nucleotides: TGCAGCGTCAGGACAGATCTGGGAGAGACCCAGTACTTC. The encoded protein is CSVRTDLGETQYF.

This clonotype appeared a single time. Just one base apart from a much larger clone, this may be a read error. This chain connects TRBV27 to TRBJ2-5; a possible D gene is TRBD2 (6 bases). Germline CDR1 is MNHEY and CDR2 is SMNVEV (reference sequence). CDR3 length: 12 amino acids. CDR3 protein: CASRDFQEAQYF. The CDR3 nucleotides read TGTGCCAGCCGGGACTTCCAAGAGGCCCAGTACTTC.

In this sample, this clonotype turned up many times. The chain couples TRBV29-1 to TRBJ1-2; D perhaps matches TRBD1 (5 bases). Germline values: CDR1 SQVTM, CDR2 ANQGSEA. This CDR3 contains 13 residues. Trimming cost V 3 bases and J 8 bases, with 16 bases left between them. CDR3 residues: CSVDSGPKDGYTF. The CDR3 region has the DNA TGCAGCGTTGATTCAGGGCCCAAGGACGGCTACACCTTC.

This clonotype was seen repeatedly, ten times or more. J is TRBJ2-7 and V is TRBV4-1; 8 positions match TRBD2. The germline CDR1 and CDR2 sequences are MGHRA and YSYEKL. This CDR3 comprises 15 residues. Losses at the gene ends were 0 bases for V and 1 base for J; bases not matched to a gene: 2. CDR3 DNA sequence: TGCGCCAGCAGCCAAGATGGGACTAGATCCTACGAGCAGTACTTC. Protein sequence: CASSQDGTRSYEQYF.

The chain uses TRBV12-2 and TRBJ1-2. TRBV12-2 corresponds to a pseudogene. CDR3 size: 9 residues. The CDR3 DNA follows: TGTGCAAGTCGCTTAAAATCCACCTTC. Amino acid sequence: CASRLKSTF.

This clonotype was observed many times. The chain couples TRBV10-3 to TRBJ2-2, with TRBD1 matching over 8 bases. The J segment lost 3 bases and the V segment lost 6 bases, leaving 9 bases of the junction unmatched. This CDR3 is 16 amino acids long. The germline CDR1 and CDR2 sequences are ENHRY and SYGVKD. CDR3 bases: TGTGCCATCAGCCTGACAGGGGAAGGGGACACCGGGGAGCTGTTTTTT. This encodes CAISLTGEGDTGELFF.

Details on this clonotype: One junction end does not reproduce the germline sequence, and a read error may be involved. The chain employs TRBV7-4 and TRBJ2-1; D uncertain. Germline V CDR1 and CDR2: SGHVT, SQSDAQ. The CDR3 extends over 16 amino acids. CDR3 in amino acids: CASSLVGESSYKEQFF. The CDR3 DNA reads as TGTGCCAGCAGCTTAGTAGGCGAGAGCTCCTACAAGGAGCAGTTCTTC.

This clonotype was counted ten times or more. The V and J genes are TRBV28 and TRBJ2-7; D remains ambiguous. The CDR3 has 14 residues. V was pared by 6 bases and J by 0 bases, with 12 bases between. CDR1 MDHEN and CDR2 SYDVKM come from the germline V gene. The CDR3 sequence: CASSYGVSSYEQYF. In DNA form, the CDR3 reads TGTGCCAGCAGCTATGGGGTAAGCTCCTACGAGCAGTACTTC.

At least ten counts were recorded for this clonotype. This rearrangement joins TRBV11-2 to TRBJ2-7; D not resolved. The length of the CDR3 is 16 residues. V shed 1 base and J shed 3 bases, with 16 bases lying between them. The germline gives CDR1 SGHAT, CDR2 FQNNGV. The CDR3, as DNA: TGTGCCAGCAGCTTAGCGGACGTTCGGTCTGGCTACGAGCAGTACTTC. This sequence encodes CASSLADVRSGYEQYF.

Concerning this clonotype: Since a much larger clone is just one base distant, this may be a read error. The genes are TRBV7-9 and TRBJ2-5; D not certain. V lost 2 bases and J lost 1, with 14 bases in between. The CDR3 extends over 16 amino acids. Germline CDR1 SEHNR, CDR2 FQNEAQ (reference sequence). This chain's CDR3 is CASSLSGPLFQETQYF. Written as DNA, the CDR3 is TGTGCCAGCAGCTTATCAGGACCCCTCTTCCAAGAGACCCAGTACTTC.

In the case of this clonotype: Given a much more abundant clone one base away, this may be a read error. This rearrangement joins TRBV24-1 to TRBJ2-7, with 12 positions matching TRBD2. Germline V gene data show CDR1 as KGHDR and CDR2 as SFDVKD. The CDR3 contains 16 residues. The CDR3 region has the DNA TGTGCCACCAGTGAAGGACTAGCGGGGCCGACCTACGAGCGGTACTTC. It specifies CATSEGLAGPTYERYF.

The V and J genes are TRBV5-3 and TRBJ2-1; 8 bases align to TRBD2. TRBV5-3 counts as an open reading frame of uncertain function. V was pared by 9 bases and J by 4 bases, with 21 bases of the junction left unmatched. This CDR3 is built from 18 residues. CDR3 DNA sequence: TGTGCCATCAGAAGGGTTAGCGGGACCCCCGTGGAGTACAATGAGCAGTTCTTC. Encoded protein: CAIRRVSGTPVEYNEQFF.

This clonotype was seen many times. This sequence joins TRBV28 and TRBJ2-2; 7 positions agree with TRBD1. CDR1 and CDR2 from the germline V gene are MDHEN and SYDVKM. The CDR3 consists of 17 residues. After removal of 7 bases from V and 1 base from J, the junction contained 12 bases not matched to a gene. Written as DNA, the CDR3 is TGTGCCAGCAACGACCCACCCGGGACAGAGAACACCGGGGAGCTGTTTTTT. Residues: CASNDPPGTENTGELFF.

This clonotype was seen a few times. J is TRBJ2-1 and V is TRBV13; 7 nucleotides agree with TRBD1. Trimming removed 5 bases from V and 8 bases from J; junction bases left unmatched: 9. The CDR3 has 14 amino acids. CDR1 is PRHDT and CDR2 is FYEKMQ in the germline V gene (reference sequence). The CDR3 region has the DNA TGTGCCAGCAGCCCTCCGGACAGGCATGATGAGCAGTTCTTC. As protein: CASSPPDRHDEQFF.

This clonotype has ten or more counts. V usage is TRBV6-6 and J usage is TRBJ2-3; D perhaps matches TRBD1 (6 bases). V was cut by 5 bases and J by 4 bases, with 13 bases left in between. The CDR3 has 14 amino acids. CDR1 is MNHNY and CDR2 is SVGAGI in the germline V gene (reference sequence). The CDR3 loop is CASSDQQGSDTQYF. The CDR3 coding sequence is TGTGCCAGCAGTGACCAACAGGGATCAGATACGCAGTATTTT.

This clonotype was detected a few times. Possible read error: a much larger clone is one base away. CDR3 region: CASSIYGDGSGANVLTF. CDR3 nucleotide sequence: TGTGCCAGTAGTATCTACGGGGACGGCTCTGGGGCCAACGTCCTGACTTTC. This chain uses TRBV19 with TRBJ2-6; D is perhaps TRBD1 or TRBD2 (5 bases each). Deletions cut 3 bases from V and 0 bases from J, with 12 bases between. CDR3 length: 17 amino acids. The germline gives CDR1 LNHDA, CDR2 SQIVND (reference sequence).

CDR3 sequence: CASSLMPADHEQYF. The CDR3 coding sequence is TGTGCCAGCAGCTTAATGCCAGCGGACCACGAGCAGTACTTC. The V and J genes are TRBV11-2 and TRBJ2-7; D may be TRBD2 (5 bases). V lost 2 bases to trimming and J lost 5 bases, with 13 bases between them. Germline values: CDR1 SGHAT, CDR2 FQNNGV. CDR3 length equals 14 residues.

On this clonotype itself: This could be a read error, since a much larger clone is one nucleotide away. The chain employs TRBV6-2 or TRBV6-3 and TRBJ2-7; 7 bases align to TRBD1. This CDR3 region has 18 residues. With V trimmed by 4 bases and J by 5 bases, 20 bases remained unmatched. CDR1 MNHEY and CDR2 SVGEGT come from the germline V gene. The CDR3 sequence is CASSSPRDRFQDQDEQYF. The DNA for the CDR3 is TGTGCCAGCAGTTCCCCCCGGGACAGATTTCAGGATCAGGACGAGCAGTACTTC.

This clonotype has only a few counts. This chain links TRBV10-2 with TRBJ1-4, with TRBD1 matching 9 bases. Germline values: CDR1 WSHSY, CDR2 SAAADI. The CDR3 is 14 residues long. Trimming cost V 2 bases and J 7 bases; bases outside gene matches: 2. The CDR3 sequence: CASSEPGQGEKLFF. In nucleotides, the CDR3 is TGCGCCAGCAGTGAGCCGGGACAGGGTGAAAAACTGTTTTTT.

This clonotype has at least ten counts. This chain uses TRBV4-1 with TRBJ2-3; 9 bases line up with TRBD2. Germline V gene sequence: CDR1 MGHRA, CDR2 YSYEKL. The CDR3 loop spans 17 amino acids. The trim removed 5 bases at V and 1 base at J, leaving 10 bases unmatched. This CDR3 is CASSAEPGLARTDTQYF. CDR3 in DNA: TGCGCCAGCAGCGCCGAGCCGGGACTAGCACGCACAGATACGCAGTATTTT.

The chain uses TRBV6-2 or TRBV6-3 and TRBJ2-7; 13 positions match TRBD2. The CDR3 is 16 residues long. The germline V gene encodes CDR1 MNHEY and CDR2 SVGEGT. The trim removed 4 bases at V and 5 bases at J, leaving 8 bases unmatched. CDR3 DNA sequence: TGTGCCAGCAGTTCGGGACTAGCGGGACCCTCTAACGAGCAGTACTTC. It encodes CASSSGLAGPSNEQYF.